This TCR beta chain was obtained from a study of blood T cell repertoires in COVID-19. CDR1 is LNHDA and CDR2 is SQIVND in the germline V gene (reference sequence). The V end was cut by 8 bases, the J end by 2 bases, with 17 bases between. The CDR3 totals 15 residues. Clones were read by immunoSEQ multiplex PCR, and TCRdb kept only the in-frame ones, dropping some. This table holds roughly 300,000 clones, around 85% found once. Sequencing used PBMCs or T cells enriched from blood (not recorded which). This sequence joins TRBV19 and TRBJ2-3; possible D gene TRBD2, 6 bases. The sequence derives from a woman in her 40s with acute COVID-19. This chain's CDR3 is CASSPWAGPTDTQYF. The CDR3 region has the DNA TGTGCCAGTTCCCCTTGGGCGGGGCCCACAGATACGCAGTATTTT.